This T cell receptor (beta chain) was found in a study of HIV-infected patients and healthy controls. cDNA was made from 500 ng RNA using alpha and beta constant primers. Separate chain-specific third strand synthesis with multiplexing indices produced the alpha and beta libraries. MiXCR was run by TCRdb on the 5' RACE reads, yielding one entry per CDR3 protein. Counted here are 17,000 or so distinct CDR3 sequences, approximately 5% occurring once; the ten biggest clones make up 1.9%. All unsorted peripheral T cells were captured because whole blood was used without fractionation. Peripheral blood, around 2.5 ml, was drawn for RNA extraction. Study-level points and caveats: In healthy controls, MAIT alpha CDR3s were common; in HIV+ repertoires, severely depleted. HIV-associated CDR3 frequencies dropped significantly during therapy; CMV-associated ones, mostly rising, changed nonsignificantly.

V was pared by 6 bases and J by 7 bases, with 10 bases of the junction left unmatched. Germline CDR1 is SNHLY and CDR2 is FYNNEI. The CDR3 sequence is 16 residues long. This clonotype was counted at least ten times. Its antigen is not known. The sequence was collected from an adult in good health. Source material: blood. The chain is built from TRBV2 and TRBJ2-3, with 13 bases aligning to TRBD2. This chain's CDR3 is CASRPTSGGAFHTQYF. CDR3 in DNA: TGTGCCAGCAGACCTACTAGCGGGGGGGCCTTTCATACGCAGTATTTT.